Following are 5 T cell receptor beta chains from one sample sequenced in a study of CD8 T cells in ankylosing spondylitis. TCRdb recomputed calls from the 5' RACE reads with MiXCR, one row per CDR3 protein. The sample carries under 950,000 distinct CDR3 sequences, around 17% recorded once. Their antigens remain unidentified. Notes on the study in general: Characteristic, it appeared, of ankylosing spondylitis blood was a TCR beta motif of eight highly homologous variants.

The sample consisted of blood, either unsorted or a sorted T cell fraction (not recorded which). These receptors all stem from a male donor with ankylosing spondylitis.

This clonotype has just a few counts. The V call is TRBV7-2, the J call TRBJ2-3; 9 bases map to TRBD2. This CDR3 spans 13 amino acids. With 5 bases clipped from V and 7 bases from J, the junction kept 4 bases outside the gene matches. Germline V gene data show CDR1 as SGHTA and CDR2 as FQGNSA. The CDR3 DNA reads as TGTGCCAGCAGCCTTAGCGGGAGCAATACGCAGTATTTT. Translation: CASSLSGSNTQYF.

This clonotype was seen a single time. V and J are TRBV5-6 and TRBJ2-7, with D tentatively TRBD2 (6 bases). The germline V and J ends were trimmed by 4 bases and 0 bases, with 17 bases remaining between them. Germline CDR1 reads SGHDT; CDR2 reads YYEEEE. The length of the CDR3 is 16 residues. DNA for the CDR3: TGTGCCAGCAGCCCCGAGCGGGCAGGATTCTCCTACGAGCAGTACTTC. Its translation: CASSPERAGFSYEQYF.

This clonotype occurred a few times. V and J are TRBV15 and TRBJ1-4; 9 nucleotides agree with TRBD1. Germline V gene lookup returns CDR1 LNHNV and CDR2 YYDKDF (reference sequence). V lost 1 base and J lost 8; bases outside the gene matches: 8. The CDR3 totals 16 residues. CDR3 nucleotides: TGTGCCACCAGCAGAGTATCACAGGGGGCCGGGGAAAAACTGTTTTTT. This translates into CATSRVSQGAGEKLFF.

Only a few counts were recorded for this clonotype. This chain joins TRBV5-1 and TRBJ2-3; 9 nucleotides match TRBD1. This CDR3 comprises 15 residues. CDR1 and CDR2 from the germline V gene are SGHRS and YFSETQ. V lost 4 bases, J lost 1 base, and 4 bases stayed unmatched. CDR3 in amino acids: CASSRTGDGTDTQYF. The CDR3 DNA reads as TGCGCCAGCAGCAGGACAGGGGACGGCACAGATACGCAGTATTTT.

This chain uses TRBV12-3 or TRBV12-4 with TRBJ2-7; TRBD2 matches 14 bases. The CDR3 extends over 16 amino acids. The V segment lost 5 bases and the J segment 5 bases; nucleotides outside the gene matches: 8. This CDR3 is CASSPPTSGRVNEQYF. DNA for the CDR3: TGTGCCAGCAGTCCGCCGACTAGCGGGAGGGTCAACGAGCAGTACTTC.